This section outlines one TCR beta chain sequence together with its context. Its antigen is as yet unknown. Every donor was a healthy person donating bone marrow. These data are taken from a study of cytomegalovirus exposure and HLA in healthy donors. Study-wide results and caveats: TCR beta V- and J-gene trimming was later associated with a missense DCLRE1C variant.

Researchers ran the PCR with 60 Vbeta and 13 Jbeta primers. Method: immunoSEQ multiplex PCR; TCRdb's copy keeps in-frame clones and lacks some. The table shows under 70,000 clones, with 68% occurring only once. Germline CDR1 and CDR2: LNHDA and SQIVND (reference sequence). V was clipped by 7 bases and J by 5 bases; unmatched bases: 8. The CDR3 length is 14 residues. The rearrangement links TRBV19 to TRBJ2-7; TRBD1 matches at 10 bases. The sequence came from a woman younger than 45 in good health and CMV-seronegative. The sample comprised PBMCs. The CDR3 loop reads CASMGTGARNEQYF. The DNA of the CDR3 is TGTGCCAGTATGGGGACAGGGGCCAGGAACGAGCAGTACTTC.